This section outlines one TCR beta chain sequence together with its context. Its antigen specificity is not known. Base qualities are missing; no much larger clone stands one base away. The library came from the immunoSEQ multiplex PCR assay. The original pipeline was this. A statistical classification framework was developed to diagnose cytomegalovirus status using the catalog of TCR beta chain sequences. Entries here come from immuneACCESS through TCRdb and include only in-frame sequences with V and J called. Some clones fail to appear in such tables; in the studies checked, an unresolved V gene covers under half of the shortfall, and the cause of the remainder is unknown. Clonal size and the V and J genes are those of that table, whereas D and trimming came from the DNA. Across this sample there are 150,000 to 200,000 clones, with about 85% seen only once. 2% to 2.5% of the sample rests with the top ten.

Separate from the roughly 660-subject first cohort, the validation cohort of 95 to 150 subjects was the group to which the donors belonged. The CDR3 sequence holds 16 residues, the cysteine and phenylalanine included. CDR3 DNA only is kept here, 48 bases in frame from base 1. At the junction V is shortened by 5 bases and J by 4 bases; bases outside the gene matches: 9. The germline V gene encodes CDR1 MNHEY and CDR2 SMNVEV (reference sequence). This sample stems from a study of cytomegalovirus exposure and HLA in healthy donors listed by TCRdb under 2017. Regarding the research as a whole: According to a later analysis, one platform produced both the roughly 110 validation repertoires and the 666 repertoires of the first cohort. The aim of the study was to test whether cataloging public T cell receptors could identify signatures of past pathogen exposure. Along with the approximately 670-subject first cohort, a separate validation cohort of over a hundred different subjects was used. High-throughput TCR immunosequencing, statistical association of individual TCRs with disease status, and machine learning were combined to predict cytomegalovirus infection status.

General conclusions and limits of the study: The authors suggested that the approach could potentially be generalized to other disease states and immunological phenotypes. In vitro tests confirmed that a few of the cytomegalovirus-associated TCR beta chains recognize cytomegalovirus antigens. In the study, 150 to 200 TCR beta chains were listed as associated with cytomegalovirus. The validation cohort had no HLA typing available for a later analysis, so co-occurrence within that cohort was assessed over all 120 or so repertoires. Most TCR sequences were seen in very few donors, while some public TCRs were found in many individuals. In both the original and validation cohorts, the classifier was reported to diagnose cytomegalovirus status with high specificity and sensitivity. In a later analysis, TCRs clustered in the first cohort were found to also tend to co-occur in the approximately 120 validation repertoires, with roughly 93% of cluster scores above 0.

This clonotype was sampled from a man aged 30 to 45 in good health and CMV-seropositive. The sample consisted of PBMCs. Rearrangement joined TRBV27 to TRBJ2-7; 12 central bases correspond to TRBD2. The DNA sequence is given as TGTGCCAGCAGTCCAGGGCTAGCGGGGGGGCAATACGAGCAGTACTTC. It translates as CASSPGLAGGQYEQYF.